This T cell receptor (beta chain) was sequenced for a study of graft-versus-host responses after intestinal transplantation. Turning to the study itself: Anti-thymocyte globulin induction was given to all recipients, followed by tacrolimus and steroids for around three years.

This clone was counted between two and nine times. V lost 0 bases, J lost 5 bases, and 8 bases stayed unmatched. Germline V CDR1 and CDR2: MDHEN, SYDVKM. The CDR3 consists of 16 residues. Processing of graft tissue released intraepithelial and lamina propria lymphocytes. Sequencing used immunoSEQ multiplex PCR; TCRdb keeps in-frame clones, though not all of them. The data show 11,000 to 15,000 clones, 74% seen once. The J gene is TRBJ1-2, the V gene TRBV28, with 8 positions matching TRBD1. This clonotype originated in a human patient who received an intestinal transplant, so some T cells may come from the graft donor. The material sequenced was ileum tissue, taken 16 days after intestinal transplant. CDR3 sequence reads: CASSLWSRGRRYGYTF. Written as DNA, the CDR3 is TGTGCCAGCAGTTTATGGAGCAGGGGGCGCCGGTATGGCTACACCTTC.